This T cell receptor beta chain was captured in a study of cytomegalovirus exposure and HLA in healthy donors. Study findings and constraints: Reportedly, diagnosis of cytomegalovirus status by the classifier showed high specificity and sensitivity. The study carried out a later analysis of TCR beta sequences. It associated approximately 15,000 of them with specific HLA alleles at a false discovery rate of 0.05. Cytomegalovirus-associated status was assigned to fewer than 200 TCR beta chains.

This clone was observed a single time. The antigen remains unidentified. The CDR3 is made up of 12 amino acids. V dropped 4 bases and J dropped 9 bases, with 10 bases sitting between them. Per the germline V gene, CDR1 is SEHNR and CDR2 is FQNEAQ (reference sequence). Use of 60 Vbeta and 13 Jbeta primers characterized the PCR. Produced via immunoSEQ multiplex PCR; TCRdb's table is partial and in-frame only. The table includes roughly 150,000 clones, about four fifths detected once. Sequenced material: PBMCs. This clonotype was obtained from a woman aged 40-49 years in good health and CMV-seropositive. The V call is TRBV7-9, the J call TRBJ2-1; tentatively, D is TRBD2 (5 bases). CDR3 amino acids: CASSSSGIEQFF. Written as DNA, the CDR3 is TGTGCCAGCAGCTCATCCGGGATTGAGCAGTTCTTC.